This TCR beta chain was observed in a study of PD-L1 blockade in urothelial cancer. Study summary: About nine tenths of the roughly 29 patients were men who had bladder-origin urothelial cancer.

Time point defined: peripheral blood 6 weeks after treatment start. Patients each gave 1 to 8 samples, pretreatment and on-treatment. The germline CDR1 and CDR2 sequences are MNHNY and SVGAGI (reference sequence). The CDR3 consists of 12 residues. After removal of 6 bases from V and 3 bases from J, the junction contained 2 bases not matched to a gene. Sequencing used immunoSEQ multiplex PCR; TCRdb keeps in-frame clones, though not all of them. The table has about 120,000 clones, around 89% seen once. The sample was PBMCs, taken around atezolizumab (anti-PD-L1) treatment. The source of this sequence is a man aged 55 to 69 with urothelial cancer. The rearrangement joins TRBV6-6 to TRBJ2-7; 7 bases match TRBD1. Here the CDR3 DNA reads TGTGCCAGCAGCGGGACAGACTACGAGCAGTACTTC. Its protein product is CASSGTDYEQYF.